Listed here are 9 T cell receptor beta chains from one sample, sequenced in a study of shared clonotypes between healthy human individuals. Sequenced by immunoSEQ multiplex PCR; TCRdb stores in-frame clones only, minus some. This table holds about 1 million clones, about three quarters found once. Sequencing was performed on memory CD4+ T cells sorted from blood. Subset: CD45RA-negative fraction. All receptors derive from a man between 18 and 35 years old in good health.

The chain couples TRBV7-9 to TRBJ2-5; D call uncertain. V was clipped by 7 bases and J by 5 bases, with 8 bases between them. From germline, CDR1 is SEHNR and CDR2 FQNEAQ (reference sequence). CDR3 length equals 11 residues. The CDR3 sequence is CASTPLETQYF. The DNA of the CDR3 is TGTGCCAGCACGCCTTTGGAGACCCAGTACTTC.

V and J are TRBV5-6 and TRBJ1-2, with D hard to call. V was shortened by 4 bases and J by 8 bases, with 18 bases between the two germline ends. The CDR3 spans 14 residues. Germline V gene data show CDR1 as SGHDT and CDR2 as YYEEEE. The chain's CDR3 is CASSLGLARRGYTF. The CDR3 nucleotides read TGTGCCAGCAGCCTCGGCCTGGCCAGGAGGGGCTACACCTTC.

The V and J genes are TRBV7-9 and TRBJ2-5; 10 nucleotides line up with TRBD1. The germline CDR1 and CDR2 sequences are SEHNR and FQNEAQ (reference sequence). The V gene end was trimmed by 0 bases and the J gene end by 0 bases; junction bases not matched to a gene: 4. The CDR3 extends over 17 amino acids. The CDR3 protein is CASSLAPGQGYQETQYF. CDR3 DNA: TGTGCCAGCAGCTTAGCCCCGGGACAGGGGTACCAAGAGACCCAGTACTTC.

The V and J genes are TRBV10-1 and TRBJ2-7; tentatively, D is TRBD2 (5 bases). The V end was cut by 3 bases, the J end by 2 bases, with 11 bases between. CDR1 and CDR2 from the germline V gene are WNHNN and SYGVQD (reference sequence). This CDR3 is 14 amino acids long. CDR3 coding DNA: TGCGCCAGCAGTGAAGGTAGCGCTACCTACGAGCAGTACTTC. It yields the protein CASSEGSATYEQYF.

The chain links TRBV11-2 to TRBJ1-2, with no clear D. CDR1 is SGHAT, CDR2 FQNNGV, per germline. This CDR3 comprises 14 residues. V was trimmed by 5 bases and J by 7 bases, leaving 17 bases between them. CDR3 in amino acids: CASSQSPAGAGYTF. The DNA of the CDR3 is TGTGCCAGCAGCCAGAGCCCGGCTGGAGCTGGCTACACCTTC.

The CDR3 spells CASSQGRQVSTDTQYF. DNA of the CDR3: TGCGCCAGCAGCCAAGGCCGACAGGTTAGCACAGATACGCAGTATTTT. This sequence joins TRBV4-1 and TRBJ2-3, with a possible D match to TRBD1 (6 bases). The germline V and J ends were trimmed by 1 base and 0 bases, with 11 bases remaining between them. Germline-derived CDR1 and CDR2 are MGHRA and YSYEKL. The CDR3 is 16 residues long.

J is TRBJ1-2 and V is TRBV25-1; D call uncertain. Germline V gene lookup returns CDR1 MGHDK and CDR2 SYGVNS. Trimming pared 2 bases from V and 4 bases from J, leaving 8 bases between. The CDR3 has 13 residues. The CDR3 DNA reads TGTGCCAGCAGTGAAGACGGGCTCTATGGCTACACCTTC. This gives the protein CASSEDGLYGYTF.

J is TRBJ2-7 and V is TRBV4-1, with 8 bases lining up with TRBD1. CDR1 is MGHRA and CDR2 is YSYEKL in the germline V gene. CDR3 length equals 18 residues. With 1 base clipped from V and 0 bases from J, the junction kept 11 bases outside the gene matches. The CDR3 sequence is CASSQVPPPDRASYEQYF. The CDR3, as DNA: TGCGCCAGCAGCCAAGTTCCCCCGCCGGACAGGGCCTCCTACGAGCAGTACTTC.

CDR3 DNA: TGTGCCAGCAGCGCTCGACCCTTAGCGGGAGGGCCTTCCGGGGAGCTGTTTTTT. Translated: CASSARPLAGGPSGELFF. This chain links TRBV7-6 with TRBJ2-2; 11 bases fit TRBD2. Germline assignment: CDR1 SGHVS and CDR2 FNYEAQ. This CDR3 comprises 18 residues. The V segment lost 5 bases and the J segment 6 bases; nucleotides outside the gene matches: 14.